Listed below are T cell receptor beta chains from one sample, sequenced in a study of blood T cell repertoires in COVID-19. Only in-frame clones appear in the TCRdb table, and some are missing; sequencing was by immunoSEQ multiplex PCR. The sample holds about 210,000 clones, more than 80% seen once. The sample comprised PBMCs or T cells enriched from blood (not recorded which). The receptors were sampled from a man aged 35-49 years who had recovered from COVID-19. The CDR3 runs from the conserved cysteine through the conserved F or W. The order of the fields is V gene, J gene, clone size, D gene, CDR3 protein, CDR3 DNA. D genes are given only for firm matches. Size is omitted from some rows. Given values are once, few, many or a class for expanded clones.

TRBV5-1	TRBJ2-6	.	TRBD1	CASSLWTGKSSGANVLTF	TGCGCCAGCAGCCTATGGACAGGGAAAAGCTCTGGGGCCAACGTCCTGACTTTC
TRBV30	TRBJ2-1	.	.	CAWSPSGDEQFF	TGTGCCTGGAGTCCTTCGGGGGATGAGCAGTTCTTC
TRBV5-1	TRBJ1-1	.	TRBD1	CASSITGGNTEAFF	TGCGCCAGCAGCATAACAGGGGGCAACACTGAAGCTTTCTTT
TRBV18	TRBJ2-1	.	.	CASSLSKGDGNEQFF	TGTGCCAGCTCACTGTCGAAGGGAGACGGGAATGAGCAGTTCTTC
TRBV6-5	TRBJ1-2	.	TRBD1	CASSHRDRSSGYTF	TGTGCCAGCAGCCACAGGGACAGGAGCTCTGGCTACACCTTC
TRBV2	TRBJ2-7	.	.	CASRRDSSYEQYF	TGTGCCAGCAGGCGGGACAGCTCCTACGAGCAGTACTTC
TRBV14	TRBJ2-7	.	TRBD1	CASSTQTGAGEQYF	TGTGCCAGCAGCACTCAGACAGGGGCGGGTGAGCAGTACTTC
TRBV6-5	TRBJ1-1	many	TRBD1	CASLDRGGGRTEAFF	TGTGCCAGCCTGGACAGGGGAGGAGGTCGAACTGAAGCTTTCTTT
TRBV30	TRBJ1-1	.	TRBD1	CAWSVLGKGAKTEAFF	TGTGCCTGGAGTGTACTGGGGAAGGGGGCGAAAACTGAAGCTTTCTTT
TRBV6-5	TRBJ2-1	.	.	CASSQTSWEQFF	TGTGCCAGCAGCCAAACTAGCTGGGAGCAGTTCTTC
TRBV7-2	TRBJ1-2	.	.	CASNPRVTSGGYTF	TGTGCCAGCAACCCCCGGGTGACCTCCGGTGGCTACACCTTC
TRBV3-1/TRBV3-2	TRBJ2-7	.	.	CASSQIGFEQYF	TGTGCCAGCAGCCAAATCGGTTTCGAGCAGTACTTC
TRBV2	TRBJ2-2	.	.	CASNRQYTSGELFF	TGTGCCAGCAACCGACAGTATACTTCCGGGGAGCTGTTTTTT
TRBV19	TRBJ1-3	.	TRBD1	CASSTSDRGLGNTIYF	TGTGCCAGTAGTACTTCGGACAGGGGGCTGGGAAACACCATATATTTT
TRBV5-1	TRBJ1-2	.	.	CASSLFGFATGYTF	TGCGCCAGCAGCCTCTTCGGGTTCGCGACGGGCTACACCTTC
TRBV27	TRBJ2-1	.	TRBD2	CASSSLTSGSGYNEQFF	TGTGCCAGCAGTTCCCTTACTAGCGGGAGTGGATACAATGAGCAGTTCTTC
TRBV2	TRBJ1-5	.	.	CASSERSIDNQPQHF	TGTGCCAGCAGTGAGAGAAGCATCGACAATCAGCCCCAGCATTTT
TRBV29-1	TRBJ1-1	.	TRBD1	CSVEGGTGPSAF	TGCAGCGTTGAAGGAGGGACAGGGCCCTCCGCTTTT
TRBV3-1/TRBV3-2	TRBJ1-1	.	.	CASSSRRGRGHTEAFF	TGTGCCAGCAGCTCTCGGCGGGGTAGAGGGCACACTGAAGCTTTCTTT
TRBV5-1	TRBJ2-7	.	TRBD1	CASSTRTRTGGAYEQYF	TGCGCCAGCAGCACCAGAACTCGGACAGGGGGAGCCTACGAGCAGTACTTC
TRBV12-3/TRBV12-4	TRBJ2-1	.	TRBD2	CASRRTSGRAAFF	TGTGCCAGCAGACGGACTAGCGGGAGGGCCGCATTCTTC
TRBV18	TRBJ1-4	.	.	CASTGTIAAKLFF	TGTGCCAGCACCGGGACAATAGCCGCAAAACTGTTTTTT
TRBV19	TRBJ1-5	.	.	CASSLGQGSQPQHF	TGTGCCAGTAGCCTGGGGCAGGGAAGTCAGCCCCAGCATTTT
TRBV3-1/TRBV3-2	TRBJ1-5	.	.	CASSQSPGDYQPQHF	TGTGCCAGCAGCCAAAGTCCTGGAGATTATCAGCCCCAGCATTTT
TRBV5-5	TRBJ1-2	.	.	CASSLWQAKNYGYTF	TGTGCCAGCAGCTTGTGGCAGGCAAAGAACTATGGCTACACCTTC
TRBV19	TRBJ1-6	.	.	CASSNIGRDDSPLHF	TGTGCCAGTAGCAACATCGGCAGGGATGATTCACCCCTCCACTTT
TRBV20-1	TRBJ1-6	once	.	CSASLTGSRSSYNSPLHF	TGCAGTGCTAGTCTGACCGGATCTAGGAGCTCCTATAATTCACCCCTCCACTTT
TRBV3-1/TRBV3-2	TRBJ1-4	.	.	CASSSLSRLTNEKLFF	TGTGCCAGCAGCTCACTCTCACGATTAACTAATGAAAAACTGTTTTTT
TRBV27	TRBJ2-7	.	TRBD1	CASSLVDPGQGAYEQYF	TGTGCCAGCAGTTTAGTAGACCCGGGGCAGGGGGCCTACGAGCAGTACTTC
TRBV5-5	TRBJ2-1	.	.	CASSLGLLNEQFF	TGTGCCAGCAGCCTCGGACTACTCAATGAGCAGTTCTTC
TRBV7-3	TRBJ2-2	.	.	CASSPARDMGGELFF	TGTGCCAGCAGCCCGGCGAGGGATATGGGCGGGGAGCTGTTTTTT
TRBV3-1/TRBV3-2	TRBJ2-7	.	.	CASSQDQRAASSYEQYF	TGTGCCAGCAGCCAAGACCAGCGGGCCGCTAGCTCCTACGAGCAGTACTTC
TRBV11-2	TRBJ1-2	.	.	CASSFLLEGGYTF	TGTGCCAGCAGCTTCTTGCTGGAGGGGGGCTACACCTTC
TRBV6-4	TRBJ1-1	.	.	CASSDSSRNTEAFF	TGTGCCAGCAGTGACTCGAGTCGGAACACTGAAGCTTTCTTT
TRBV2	TRBJ1-5	.	.	CASSQGGRNQPQHF	TGTGCCAGCAGTCAGGGAGGGAGGAATCAGCCCCAGCATTTT
TRBV7-9	TRBJ1-2	.	.	CASSPAINRDRGYGYTF	TGTGCCAGCAGCCCCGCAATTAACAGGGACCGGGGCTATGGCTACACCTTC
TRBV15	TRBJ1-4	.	TRBD1	CATSRDSRPTGKNEKLFF	TGTGCCACCAGCAGAGACTCACGACCGACAGGGAAGAATGAAAAACTGTTTTTT
TRBV30	TRBJ2-1	.	TRBD2	CAWSVWSSGRRDNEQFF	TGTGCCTGGAGTGTATGGAGTAGCGGGAGACGGGACAATGAGCAGTTCTTC
TRBV27	TRBJ1-2	.	.	CASRALAGPNYGYTF	TGTGCCAGCAGGGCCCTGGCGGGGCCCAACTATGGCTACACCTTC
TRBV18	TRBJ2-7	few	TRBD1	CASSPGTVGEQYF	TGTGCCAGCTCACCAGGGACAGTCGGCGAGCAGTACTTC
TRBV4-1	TRBJ1-2	.	.	CASSQVHARAIGYTF	TGCGCCAGCAGCCAAGTTCATGCCAGGGCGATCGGCTACACCTTC
TRBV2	TRBJ1-5	.	TRBD1	CATQKTGGANQPQHF	TGTGCCACCCAAAAGACAGGGGGCGCAAATCAGCCCCAGCATTTT
TRBV6-5	TRBJ1-3	.	TRBD1	CASSYQGAIGNTIYF	TGTGCCAGCAGTTACCAGGGGGCGATTGGAAACACCATATATTTT
TRBV10-3	TRBJ2-1	once	.	CAINWRASSYNEQFF	TGTGCCATCAATTGGCGGGCCAGCTCCTACAATGAGCAGTTCTTC
TRBV19	TRBJ1-3	.	.	CASSWAVLRGSGNTIYF	TGTGCCAGTAGTTGGGCAGTCCTTCGGGGCTCTGGAAACACCATATATTTT
TRBV29-1	TRBJ2-1	.	.	CSVTNQDSAYNEQFF	TGCAGCGTCACAAATCAGGACAGTGCGTACAATGAGCAGTTCTTC
TRBV3-1/TRBV3-2	TRBJ2-1	many	.	CASGGYPLNEQFF	TGTGCCAGCGGAGGATACCCTCTCAATGAGCAGTTCTTC
TRBV4-1	TRBJ1-1	.	TRBD1	CASSHQGASEAFF	TGCGCCAGCAGCCATCAGGGGGCGTCTGAAGCTTTCTTT
TRBV18	TRBJ2-1	.	TRBD2	CASSPPGSGGFYNEQFF	TGTGCCAGCTCACCTCCCGGTAGCGGGGGGTTCTACAATGAGCAGTTCTTC
TRBV30	TRBJ2-2	.	.	CAWNRANTGELFF	TGTGCCTGGAACAGGGCAAACACCGGGGAGCTGTTTTTT
TRBV2	TRBJ2-3	.	.	CASRRGYTDTQYF	TGTGCCAGCAGGAGGGGGTACACAGATACGCAGTATTTT
TRBV12-5	TRBJ2-1	.	TRBD1	CASYRGPDEQFF	TGTGCTAGTTACAGGGGACCGGATGAGCAGTTCTTC
TRBV7-3	TRBJ2-5	.	.	CASSLRGVAGTQYF	TGTGCCAGCAGCTTACGAGGAGTGGCTGGGACCCAGTACTTC
TRBV3-1/TRBV3-2	TRBJ2-7	few	.	CASSLASEQYF	TGTGCCAGCAGCCTCGCTAGCGAGCAGTACTTC
TRBV18	TRBJ1-1	.	TRBD1	CASSLQGAGTEAFF	TGTGCCAGCTCTCTTCAGGGGGCCGGCACTGAAGCTTTCTTT
TRBV5-1	TRBJ1-4	.	.	CASSLAGGANEKLFF	TGCGCCAGCAGCTTGGCCGGGGGGGCAAATGAAAAACTGTTTTTT
TRBV9	TRBJ2-3	.	TRBD2	CASSVAWTSGTDTQYF	TGTGCCAGCAGCGTAGCTTGGACTAGCGGGACAGATACGCAGTATTTT